The rows below give T cell receptor beta chains drawn from one sample of a study of T-cell reconstitution after alpha-beta-depleted transplantation in children. One entry per CDR3 protein, called by TCRdb with MiXCR from the PCR reads. The table has a few hundred thousand distinct CDR3 sequences, roughly 13% seen once. The specimen comprised PBMCs, mostly from graft donor cells, sampled 360 days after TCRalphabeta/CD19-depleted stem cell transplant. These receptors were obtained from a male patient between 10 and 17 years old who had a stem cell transplant for acute myeloid leukemia, so the T cells may come from the graft donor. CDR3s leave out the opening cysteine and the closing phenylalanine or tryptophan. The D gene is left open where the match is weak.

j_gene,len,v_gene,d_gene,CDR3aa
TRBJ2-4,14,TRBV6-5,TRBD2,ASSSKGAWGLTIQY
TRBJ2-3,12,TRBV28,NA,ASSRTGTAGTQY
TRBJ2-3,12,TRBV7-7,NA,ASSLNSRTDTQY
TRBJ2-7,17,TRBV20-1,TRBD1,SARKTGRSDRVRGYEQY
TRBJ2-1,12,TRBV20-1,TRBD1,SALGQGAYNEQF
TRBJ2-7,11,TRBV2,NA,ASSLLQMVEQY
TRBJ2-1,13,TRBV7-2,NA,ASSSFSSSYNEQF
TRBJ2-6,17,TRBV5-1,NA,ASSYQGLAWGSGANVLT
TRBJ2-7,11,TRBV7-2,NA,ASSPYTSYEQY
TRBJ2-7,12,TRBV5-1,NA,ASSFPGATYEQY
TRBJ2-5,13,TRBV20-1,TRBD2,SALVVAGGPKTQY